One sample yielded the 32 T cell receptor beta chains listed below, sequenced in a study of OX40 agonist ivuxolimab in advanced cancers. Receptors were amplified or captured by the immunoSEQ multiplex PCR assay. TCRdb re-hosts the immuneACCESS table, in-frame sequences only. Its copies lack some clones; in the studies checked, an unresolved V gene accounts for under half of them, and the cause for the rest is not known. The sample data list roughly 80,000 clones, and 80% to 90% of these were observed just once. The ten top clones hold less than 2.5% of the sample. The sample here was CD4+ or CD8+ T cells sorted from blood, taken in a trial of the OX40 agonist ivuxolimab. The receptors were sampled from an adult with an advanced solid tumor such as melanoma, head and neck, liver or kidney cancer.

The rearrangement joins TRBV6-5 to TRBJ1-6; 9 bases agree with TRBD1. This CDR3 region has 15 residues. Losses at the gene ends were 2 bases for V and 9 bases for J; bases not matched to a gene: 5. Germline loops: CDR1 MNHEY, CDR2 SVGAGI. Here the CDR3 DNA reads TGTGCCAGCAGTTACGAGACAGGGGGTGGTTCACCCCTCCACTTT. Translation gives CASSYETGGGSPLHF.

This clone was counted once. The genes are TRBV6-5 and TRBJ1-2, with D tentatively TRBD1 (6 bases). With 2 bases removed from V and 2 bases from J, the gap between germline ends came to 15 bases. The CDR3 runs to 16 residues. The germline V gene has CDR1 MNHEY and CDR2 SVGAGI. The CDR3 reads CASSYTPGDRNYGYTF. The CDR3 DNA follows: TGTGCCAGCAGTTACACACCAGGGGATAGAAACTATGGCTACACCTTC.

The V gene is TRBV7-2, the J gene TRBJ2-5, with D perhaps TRBD1 or TRBD2 (5 bases each). Germline V gene sequence: CDR1 SGHTA, CDR2 FQGNSA. CDR3 length: 15 amino acids. Trimming cost V 4 bases and J 6 bases, with 18 bases left between them. The CDR3 loop reads CASSSDGAWGKTQYF. CDR3 sequence (DNA): TGTGCCAGCAGCTCTGACGGGGCCTGGGGGAAGACCCAGTACTTC.

This chain uses TRBV5-6 with TRBJ2-3, with no clear D. This CDR3 comprises 14 residues. V gave up 1 base and J gave up 3 bases, with 9 bases separating them. CDR1 and CDR2 (germline): SGHDT, YYEEEE. The CDR3 spells CASSLSDGTDTQYF. The CDR3 coding sequence is TGTGCCAGCAGCTTGTCCGACGGAACAGATACGCAGTATTTT.

CDR3 sequence (DNA): TGTGCCAGCAGCCCAACCGGGACAGCCTACGAGCAGTACTTC. Its translation is CASSPTGTAYEQYF. The V gene is TRBV7-8, the J gene TRBJ2-7; 7 bases are shared with TRBD1. Germline V gene lookup returns CDR1 SGHVS and CDR2 FQNEAQ. The CDR3 sequence is 14 residues long. The J segment lost 2 bases and the V segment lost 5 bases, leaving 6 bases of the junction unmatched.

This clone was observed a single time. The rearrangement uses TRBV6-6 and TRBJ1-1, with D possibly being TRBD1 (5 bases). The V gene's germline CDR1 is MNHNY and CDR2 SVGAGI (reference sequence). V was shortened by 6 bases and J by 4 bases, with 15 bases between the two germline ends. This CDR3 has 14 amino acids. CDR3 sequence (DNA): TGTGCCAGCAGAGAAATCAGGGATAGCACTGAAGCTTTCTTT. As protein: CASREIRDSTEAFF.

The rearrangement links TRBV29-1 to TRBJ2-1; D remains unclear. The CDR3 consists of 12 residues. Germline V gene sequence: CDR1 SQVTM, CDR2 ANQGSEA. CDR3 sequence reads: CRTPTLQHEQFF. CDR3 sequence (DNA): TGCAGGACACCCACCTTACAGCATGAGCAGTTCTTC.

The table lists this clone with a few counts. The V gene is TRBV15, the J gene TRBJ2-3, with 13 nucleotides matching TRBD2. The V and J ends lost 3 bases and 5 bases, in that order; junction bases with no gene match: 5. Germline V CDR1 and CDR2: LNHNV, YYDKDF (reference sequence). The CDR3 is 16 amino acids. The CDR3 DNA follows: TGTGCCACCAGCAGTCCTACTAGCGGGGGGGTAGATACGCAGTATTTT. It is translated as CATSSPTSGGVDTQYF.

The chain uses TRBV7-2 and TRBJ2-3; 9 bases line up with TRBD1. This CDR3 region has 16 residues. Germline CDR1 and CDR2: SGHTA and FQGNSA. J lost 3 bases, V lost 0 bases, and 4 bases had no gene match. Here the CDR3 DNA reads TGTGCCAGCAGCTTAGCCTCGGACAGGGGAACAGATACGCAGTATTTT. Translating it yields CASSLASDRGTDTQYF.

The CDR3 spells CASSWPQGPETQYF. The DNA of the CDR3 is TGTGCCAGCAGCTGGCCACAGGGGCCAGAGACCCAGTACTTC. The chain joins TRBV5-8 to TRBJ2-5; 7 nucleotides line up with TRBD1. The CDR3 spans 14 residues. CDR1 and CDR2 from the germline V gene are SGHTS and YDEGEE. With 3 bases clipped from V and 4 bases from J, the junction kept 6 bases outside the gene matches.

CDR3 in DNA: TGTGCCAGCAGCCAAGTACAGCTGGGGACCGGGGAGCTGTTTTTT. Its translation is CASSQVQLGTGELFF. This rearrangement joins TRBV14 to TRBJ2-2, with D unclear. Germline lookup yields CDR1 SGHDN and CDR2 FVKESK. The CDR3 sequence is 15 residues long. Trimming cost V 1 base and J 5 bases, with 11 bases left between them. The full variable domain, in which reference TRBV14 and TRBJ2-2 provide the parts outside the CDR3, is EAGVTQFPSHSVIEKGQTVTLRCDPISGHDNLYWYRRVMGKEIKFLLHFVKESKQDESGMPNNRFLAERTGGTYSTLKVQPAELEDSGVYFCASSQVQLGTGELFFGEGSRLTVL.

This chain joins TRBV28 and TRBJ1-1, with a tentative D call TRBD1 (5 bases). Germline V gene lookup returns CDR1 MDHEN and CDR2 SYDVKM. V was pared by 6 bases and J by 6 bases, with 20 bases between. This CDR3 has 15 residues. Here the CDR3 reads CASRRRDGVKSEAFF. Here the CDR3 DNA reads TGTGCCAGCAGAAGAAGGGACGGAGTCAAATCTGAAGCTTTCTTT.

A few counts support this clone. The chain has TRBV30 and TRBJ1-5; TRBD1 is a possible D gene (5 bases). From germline, CDR1 is GTSNPN and CDR2 SVGIG (reference sequence). Trimming removed 2 bases from V and 7 bases from J, with 15 bases in between. The CDR3 length is 14 residues. This CDR3 is CAWSKATGAQPQHF. The CDR3 coding sequence is TGTGCCTGGAGTAAAGCTACAGGAGCCCAGCCCCAGCATTTT. Full variable domain (missing parts from reference TRBV30 and TRBJ1-5): SQTIHQWPATLVQPVGSPLSLECTVEGTSNPNLYWYRQAAGRGLQLLFYSVGIGQISSEVPQNLSASRPQDRQFILSSKKLLLSDSGFYLCAWSKATGAQPQHFGDGTRLSIL.

V and J are TRBV27 and TRBJ2-5, with 12 bases identical to TRBD2. This CDR3 has 15 amino acids. The germline V gene has CDR1 MNHEY and CDR2 SMNVEV (reference sequence). After removal of 4 bases from V and 5 bases from J, the junction contained 5 bases not matched to a gene. The CDR3 DNA sequence: TGTGCCAGCAGTTCGACTAGCGGGAGAATCGAGACCCAGTACTTC. It codes for CASSSTSGRIETQYF.

V gene TRBV5-6 combines with J gene TRBJ2-7; the match to TRBD1 covers 8 bases. The junction had 6 bases not matched to a gene; V was cut back by 2 bases and J by 2 bases. CDR3 length: 15 amino acids. Germline values: CDR1 SGHDT, CDR2 YYEEEE. The CDR3 DNA reads as TGTGCCAGCAGCTTTATAGGACAGGGTCCCTACGAGCAGTACTTC. Translation: CASSFIGQGPYEQYF.

J is TRBJ1-2 and V is TRBV19, with D hard to call. This CDR3 region has 10 residues. Trimming left V 6 bases short and J 8 bases short, with 7 bases between. Germline CDR1 LNHDA, CDR2 SQIVND (reference sequence). Here the CDR3 DNA reads TGTGCCAGTAGAAAGGACGGCTACACCTTC. It translates to CASRKDGYTF.

The CDR3 DNA is TGTGCCAGCAGCGTAGAACCCCAGGTACCAGATACGCAGTATTTT. Its translation is CASSVEPQVPDTQYF. The chain combines TRBV9 with TRBJ2-3; no clear D. The V end lost 0 bases, the J end lost 4 bases, and 12 bases lay between the germline ends. Germline values: CDR1 SGDLS, CDR2 YYNGEE. The CDR3 extends over 15 amino acids.

The rearrangement links TRBV19 to TRBJ1-1; TRBD1 matches 8 bases. V shed 3 bases, J shed 6 bases, and the junction held 3 bases outside the gene matches. The CDR3 sequence is 13 residues long. The germline CDR1 and CDR2 sequences are LNHDA and SQIVND (reference sequence). CDR3 sequence (DNA): TGTGCCAGTAGTATCAGGGGGCCCGCTGAAGCTTTCTTT. This sequence encodes CASSIRGPAEAFF.

CDR3 coding DNA: TGTGCCAGCAGCTTACGCCATAGCGGTCCCTACGAGCAGTACTTC. Its translation is CASSLRHSGPYEQYF. The rearrangement links TRBV11-2 to TRBJ2-7, with a tentative D call TRBD2 (6 bases). CDR1 is SGHAT, CDR2 FQNNGV, per germline. This CDR3 has 15 residues. V lost 2 bases to trimming and J lost 2 bases, with 13 bases between them.

V and J are TRBV11-2 and TRBJ2-3; 11 nucleotides agree with TRBD2. Trimming took 6 bases from V and 5 from J; bases not matched to a gene: 4. There are 14 residues in the CDR3. The germline V gene has CDR1 SGHAT and CDR2 FQNNGV. The CDR3 loop is CASRPSGGKDTQYF. CDR3 bases: TGTGCCAGCAGGCCTAGCGGGGGGAAAGATACGCAGTATTTT. Complete variable domain (other parts from reference TRBV11-2 and TRBJ2-3): EAGVAQSPRYKIIEKRQSVAFWCNPISGHATLYWYQQILGQGPKLLIQFQNNGVVDDSQLPKDRFSAERLKGVDSTLKIQPAKLEDSAVYLCASRPSGGKDTQYFGPGTRLTVL.

The V call is TRBV7-2, the J call TRBJ2-7, with TRBD2 identical over 9 bases. CDR1 is SGHTA and CDR2 is FQGNSA in the germline V gene. The CDR3 loop spans 15 amino acids. The ends lost 6 bases at V and 3 bases at J; junction bases unmatched: 9. Written as DNA, the CDR3 is TGTGCCAGCAGTAAAATAGCGGGAGTAGGCTACGAGCAGTACTTC. Translation gives CASSKIAGVGYEQYF.

The rearrangement links TRBV7-9 to TRBJ1-2; D might be TRBD1 (6 bases). Germline V gene sequence: CDR1 SEHNR, CDR2 FQNEAQ (reference sequence). V was trimmed by 5 bases and J by 6 bases, leaving 16 bases between them. The CDR3 consists of 14 residues. This chain's CDR3 is CASSGRGLEHGYTF. The CDR3 DNA reads as TGTGCCAGCAGCGGGCGGGGGCTGGAGCATGGCTACACCTTC.

The chain has TRBV18 and TRBJ2-3; tentatively, D is TRBD2 (5 bases). The length of the CDR3 is 15 residues. V was clipped by 4 bases and J by 1 base, with 12 bases between them. Germline V CDR1 and CDR2: KGHSH, LQKENI. The CDR3 sequence is CASSRTNGGTDTQYF. CDR3 DNA sequence: TGTGCCAGCTCACGTACGAACGGGGGCACAGATACGCAGTATTTT.

This chain connects TRBV6-1 to TRBJ2-1; 7 bases fit TRBD1. This CDR3 spans 13 amino acids. With 8 bases clipped from V and 5 bases from J, the junction kept 6 bases outside the gene matches. The germline V gene has CDR1 MNHNS and CDR2 SASEGT. The CDR3 loop is CASWDRTDNEQFF. Here the CDR3 DNA reads TGTGCCAGCTGGGACAGAACGGACAATGAGCAGTTCTTC.

This clone was detected only once. The chain links TRBV27 to TRBJ2-2; D gene unclear. The germline V and J ends were trimmed by 1 base and 1 base, with 4 bases remaining between them. Germline loops: CDR1 MNHEY, CDR2 SMNVEV (reference sequence). The CDR3 covers 14 residues. CDR3 coding DNA: TGTGCCAGCAGTTTATTGGGGAACACCGGGGAGCTGTTTTTT. Translated, it gives CASSLLGNTGELFF.

The count of this clone is one. The CDR3 is CASSPRGAGNQPQHF. CDR3 coding DNA: TGTGCCAGCAGTCCCCGCGGGGCTGGCAATCAGCCCCAGCATTTT. This chain uses TRBV28 with TRBJ1-5; D may be TRBD1 (5 bases). The ends were cut back, 5 bases at V and 2 bases at J, with 13 bases in the middle. CDR1 is MDHEN, CDR2 SYDVKM, per germline. This CDR3 spans 15 amino acids.

The J gene is TRBJ2-7, the V gene TRBV18; TRBD2 matches 12 bases. V shed 3 bases and J 4 bases; nucleotides not matched to a gene: 10. CDR1 is KGHSH, CDR2 LQKENI, per germline. This CDR3 has 17 amino acids. CDR3 region: CASSPPRGTSGQYEQYF. CDR3 in DNA: TGTGCCAGCTCACCGCCGCGAGGGACTAGCGGGCAGTACGAGCAGTACTTC.

This chain links TRBV28 with TRBJ2-7; D gene uncertain. The V end was cut by 6 bases, the J end by 0 bases, with 9 bases between. The V gene's germline CDR1 is MDHEN and CDR2 SYDVKM. This CDR3 is built from 13 residues. This CDR3 is CASSPAGSYEQYF. Written as DNA, the CDR3 is TGTGCCAGCAGCCCGGCAGGCTCCTACGAGCAGTACTTC.

V and J are TRBV7-8 and TRBJ2-5; 11 nucleotides align to TRBD2. Germline V gives CDR1 SGHVS, CDR2 FQNEAQ. V dropped 5 bases and J dropped 5; count of bases not matched to a gene: 4. The CDR3 covers 14 residues. The CDR3 protein is CASSQRTSGETQYF. The CDR3 DNA reads TGTGCCAGCAGCCAACGGACTAGCGGGGAGACCCAGTACTTC.

The sample holds a few counts of this clone. The CDR3 nucleotides are TGTGCCAGCAGCTTGGGACAGGGGGCGACCGGGGAGCTGTTTTTT. Its translation is CASSLGQGATGELFF. This sequence joins TRBV5-5 and TRBJ2-2; 10 positions agree with TRBD1. V was clipped by 0 bases and J by 5 bases; unmatched bases: 1. Germline CDR1 SGHKS, CDR2 YYEKEE (reference sequence). The CDR3 is 15 amino acids.

The CDR3 spells CASSINGRGPGNTIYF. The CDR3 DNA sequence: TGTGCCAGTAGTATAAATGGGAGAGGACCTGGAAACACCATATATTTT. The chain is built from TRBV19 and TRBJ1-3; D gene uncertain. The CDR3 length is 16 residues. V lost 2 bases to trimming and J lost 2 bases, with 13 bases between them. Germline values: CDR1 LNHDA, CDR2 SQIVND (reference sequence).

The chain links TRBV2 to TRBJ2-3, with D perhaps TRBD1 (6 bases). CDR1 and CDR2 from the germline V gene are SNHLY and FYNNEI. CDR3 length equals 14 residues. Deletions cut 8 bases from V and 4 bases from J, with 16 bases between. CDR3 bases: TGTGCCAGCGCCGGAGACAGGCTCCCAGATACGCAGTATTTT. This gives the protein CASAGDRLPDTQYF.